This T cell receptor beta chain emerged from a study of Ad26.COV2.S vaccination and SARS-CoV-2 variants. For the study at large: Donor got 5x10^10 or 1x10^11 viral particles of Ad26.COV2.S. Notes on the study in general: Measurements of TCR breadth and depth may have given underestimates of the total T cell responses.

Assay: immunoSEQ multiplex PCR; the TCRdb copy retains only in-frame clones and omits some. The sample includes 300,000 to 350,000 clones, approximately 86% seen only once; the top ten take over 8.5%. The treatment denotes: roughly 20 received Ad26.COV2.S at low or high dose, single or two shots; a few received placebo; per-sample allocation not given. Samples analyzed were those drawn on day 63 after the first vaccine or placebo injection. Whoever gave the sample was an adult aged 18-55 years in Boston. Vaccination used an Ad26 vector expressing Wuhan-strain SARS-CoV-2 spike. To note about this clone: The antigen is not known.

Trimming shortened V by 3 bases and J by 1 base, and 4 bases separated the two germline ends. Germline lookup yields CDR1 SGDLS and CDR2 YYNGEE. The CDR3 extends over 12 amino acids. The sequence derives from a person aged 18-65 years who received the Ad26.COV2.S COVID-19 vaccine or a placebo. The J gene is TRBJ1-1, the V gene TRBV9; D unclear. Specimen: peripheral blood, collected in a trial of Ad26.COV2.S vaccine versus placebo. CDR3 loop: CASSGRNTEAFF. CDR3 DNA: TGTGCCAGCAGCGGGCGGAACACTGAAGCTTTCTTT.